This T cell receptor beta chain was recovered during a study of T cells expressing NK-cell markers. As for the study in general: Cells sorted as CD3+CD56+NKG2C+, CD3+CD56+NKG2C- and CD3+CD56-NKG2C+ T cells supplied the TCR beta repertoires. Study outcomes and limitations: Whether expanded NKG2C+ T cell clones recognized HCMV stayed uncertain. Each of over 5 donors carried dominant NKG2C+ clonotypes accounting for about 1.0-8% of CD8+ T cells.

5'RACE template switching with UMIs produced the TCR beta cDNA. From its re-call of the 5' RACE reads, TCRdb lists each CDR3 protein once, without DNA. The sample totals hundreds of thousands of distinct CDR3 sequences; its top ten clones hold roughly 4.2%. Looked up from germline, CDR1 is MDHEN and CDR2 is SYDVKM. This CDR3 has 16 residues. As for this clonotype: Its antigen is as yet unknown.

The receptor comes from a woman aged 18 to 75 in good health. Sequenced input: blood T cells: a sorted CD56 or NKG2C T cell subset, CD4+ or CD8+ T cells, or bulk PBMC T cells (not recorded which). The chain employs TRBV28 and TRBJ1-4. CDR3 sequence reads: CASGNHARPTNEKLFF.